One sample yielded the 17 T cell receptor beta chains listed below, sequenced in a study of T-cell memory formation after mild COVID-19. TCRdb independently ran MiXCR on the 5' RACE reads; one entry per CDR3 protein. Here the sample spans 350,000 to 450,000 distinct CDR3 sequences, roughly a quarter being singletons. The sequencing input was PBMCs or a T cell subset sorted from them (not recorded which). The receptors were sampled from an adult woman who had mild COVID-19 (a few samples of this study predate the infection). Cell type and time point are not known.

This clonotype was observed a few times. The CDR3 coding sequence is TGTGCCAGCAGTTTAAAGGAAAAACTGTTTTTT. It encodes CASSLKEKLFF. The V and J genes are TRBV12-3 or TRBV12-4 and TRBJ1-4; D is unclear. The V end lost 2 bases, the J end lost 8 bases, and 3 bases lay between the germline ends. This CDR3 region has 11 residues.

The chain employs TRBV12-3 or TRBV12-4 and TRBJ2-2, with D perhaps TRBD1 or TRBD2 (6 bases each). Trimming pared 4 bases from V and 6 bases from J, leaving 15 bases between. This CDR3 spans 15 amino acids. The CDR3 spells CASSSQGRGAGELFF. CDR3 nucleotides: TGTGCCAGCAGTTCCCAGGGTAGGGGGGCCGGGGAGCTGTTTTTT.

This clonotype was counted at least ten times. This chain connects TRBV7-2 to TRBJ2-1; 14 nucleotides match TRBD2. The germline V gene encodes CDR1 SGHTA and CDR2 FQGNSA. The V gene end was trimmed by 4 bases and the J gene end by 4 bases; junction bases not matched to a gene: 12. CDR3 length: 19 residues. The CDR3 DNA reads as TGTGCCAGCAGCTCCCGGGCGACTAGCGGGAGGGCCTTGTACAATGAGCAGTTCTTC. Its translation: CASSSRATSGRALYNEQFF.

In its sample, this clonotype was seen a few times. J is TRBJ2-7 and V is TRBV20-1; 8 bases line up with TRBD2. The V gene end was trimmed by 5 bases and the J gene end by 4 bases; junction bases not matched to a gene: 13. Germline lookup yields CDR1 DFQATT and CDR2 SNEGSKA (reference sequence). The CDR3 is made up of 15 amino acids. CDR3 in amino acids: CSAPRRGGRGYEQYF. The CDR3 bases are TGCAGTGCTCCCCGCCGCGGGGGGCGCGGTTACGAGCAGTACTTC.

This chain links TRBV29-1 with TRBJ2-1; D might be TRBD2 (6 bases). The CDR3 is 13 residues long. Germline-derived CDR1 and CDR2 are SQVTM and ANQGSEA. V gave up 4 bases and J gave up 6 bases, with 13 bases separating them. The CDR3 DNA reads TGCAGCGTTGTAGACGGGAGCGGCAATGAGCAGTTCTTC. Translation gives CSVVDGSGNEQFF.

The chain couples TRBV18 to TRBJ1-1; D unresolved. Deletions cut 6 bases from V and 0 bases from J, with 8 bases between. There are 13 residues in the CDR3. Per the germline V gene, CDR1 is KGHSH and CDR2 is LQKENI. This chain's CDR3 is CASSAGMNTEAFF. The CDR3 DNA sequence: TGTGCCAGCTCGGCTGGGATGAACACTGAAGCTTTCTTT.

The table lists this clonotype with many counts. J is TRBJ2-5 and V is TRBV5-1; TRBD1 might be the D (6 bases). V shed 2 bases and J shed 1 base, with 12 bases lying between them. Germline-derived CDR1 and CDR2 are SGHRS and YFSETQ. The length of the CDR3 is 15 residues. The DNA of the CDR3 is TGCGCCAGCAGCTTCGCCCACAGGGTCCAAGAGACCCAGTACTTC. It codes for CASSFAHRVQETQYF.

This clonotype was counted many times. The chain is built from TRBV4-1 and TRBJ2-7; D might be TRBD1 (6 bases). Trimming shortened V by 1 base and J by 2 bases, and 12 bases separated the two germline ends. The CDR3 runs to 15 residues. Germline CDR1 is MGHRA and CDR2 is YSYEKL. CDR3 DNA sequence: TGCGCCAGCAGCCAAGGGGAACAGGGTCCCTACGAGCAGTACTTC. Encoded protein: CASSQGEQGPYEQYF.

The CDR3 DNA reads TGTGCCAGCAGTTTTGGCCCGGGGGAGCTGTTTTTT. Its translation: CASSFGPGELFF. The J gene is TRBJ2-2, the V gene TRBV12-3 or TRBV12-4; D is ambiguous. CDR3 length: 12 amino acids. Trimming pared 3 bases from V and 8 bases from J, leaving 7 bases between.

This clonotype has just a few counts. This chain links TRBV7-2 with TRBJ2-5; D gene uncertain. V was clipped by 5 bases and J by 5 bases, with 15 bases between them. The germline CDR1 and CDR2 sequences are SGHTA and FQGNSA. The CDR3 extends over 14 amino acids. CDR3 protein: CASSNGPSGETQYF. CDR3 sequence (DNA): TGTGCCAGCAGCAACGGGCCCTCCGGGGAGACCCAGTACTTC.

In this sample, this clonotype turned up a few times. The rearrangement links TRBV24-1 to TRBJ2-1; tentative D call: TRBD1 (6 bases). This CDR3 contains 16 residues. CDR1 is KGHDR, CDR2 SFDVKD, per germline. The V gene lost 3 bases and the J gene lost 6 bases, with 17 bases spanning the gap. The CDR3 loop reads CATSDPRGLSLNEQFF. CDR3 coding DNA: TGTGCCACCAGTGATCCCAGGGGTTTGAGTCTCAATGAGCAGTTCTTC.

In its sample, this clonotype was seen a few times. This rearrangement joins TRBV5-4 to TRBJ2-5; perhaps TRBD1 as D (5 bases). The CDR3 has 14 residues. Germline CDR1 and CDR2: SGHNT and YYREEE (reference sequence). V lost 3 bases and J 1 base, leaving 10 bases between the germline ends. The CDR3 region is CASSSRQGQETQYF. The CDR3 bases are TGTGCCAGCAGCTCCCGTCAGGGCCAAGAGACCCAGTACTTC.

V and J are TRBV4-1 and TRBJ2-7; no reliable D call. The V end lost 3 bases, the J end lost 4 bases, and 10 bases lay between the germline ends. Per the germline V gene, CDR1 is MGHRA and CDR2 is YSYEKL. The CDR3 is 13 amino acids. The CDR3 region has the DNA TGCGCCAGCAGCCATGTAGCTCGGTACGAGCAGTACTTC. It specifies CASSHVARYEQYF.

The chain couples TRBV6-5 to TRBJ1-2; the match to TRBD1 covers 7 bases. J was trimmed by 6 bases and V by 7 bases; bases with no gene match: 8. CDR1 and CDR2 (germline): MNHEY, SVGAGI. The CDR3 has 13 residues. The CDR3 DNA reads TGTGCCAGCACCCAGGGGAGGGGGCATGGCTACACCTTC. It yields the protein CASTQGRGHGYTF.

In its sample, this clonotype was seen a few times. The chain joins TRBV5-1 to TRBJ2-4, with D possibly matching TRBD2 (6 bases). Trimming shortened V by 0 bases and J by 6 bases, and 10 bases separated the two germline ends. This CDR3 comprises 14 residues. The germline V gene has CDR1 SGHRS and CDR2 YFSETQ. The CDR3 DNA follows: TGCGCCAGCAGCTTGGGGAGGGGAATAAACATTCAGTACTTC. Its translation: CASSLGRGINIQYF.

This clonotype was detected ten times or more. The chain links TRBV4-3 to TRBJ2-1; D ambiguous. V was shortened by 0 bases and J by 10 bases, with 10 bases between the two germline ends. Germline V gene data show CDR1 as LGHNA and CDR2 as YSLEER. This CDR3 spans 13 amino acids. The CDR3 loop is CASSQDRRLEQFF. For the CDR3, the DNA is TGCGCCAGCAGCCAAGATCGGAGACTGGAGCAGTTCTTC.

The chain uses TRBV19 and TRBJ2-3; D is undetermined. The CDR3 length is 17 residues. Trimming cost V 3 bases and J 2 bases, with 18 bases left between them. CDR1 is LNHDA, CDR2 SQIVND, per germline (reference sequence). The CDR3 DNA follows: TGTGCCAGTAGTATCGGATCACAGCCAGTTTCCACAGATACGCAGTATTTT. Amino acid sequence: CASSIGSQPVSTDTQYF.